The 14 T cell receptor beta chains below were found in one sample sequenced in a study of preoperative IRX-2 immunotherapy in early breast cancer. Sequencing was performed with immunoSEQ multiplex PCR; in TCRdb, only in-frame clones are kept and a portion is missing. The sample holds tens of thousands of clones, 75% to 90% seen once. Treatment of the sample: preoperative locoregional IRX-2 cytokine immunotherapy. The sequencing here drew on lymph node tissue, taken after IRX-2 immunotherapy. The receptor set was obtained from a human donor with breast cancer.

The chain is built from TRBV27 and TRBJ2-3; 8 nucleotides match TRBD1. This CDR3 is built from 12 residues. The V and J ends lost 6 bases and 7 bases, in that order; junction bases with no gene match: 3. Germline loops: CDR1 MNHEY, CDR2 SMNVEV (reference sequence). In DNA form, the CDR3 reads TGTGCCAGCAGACGACAGGGGTATACGCAGTATTTT. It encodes CASRRQGYTQYF.

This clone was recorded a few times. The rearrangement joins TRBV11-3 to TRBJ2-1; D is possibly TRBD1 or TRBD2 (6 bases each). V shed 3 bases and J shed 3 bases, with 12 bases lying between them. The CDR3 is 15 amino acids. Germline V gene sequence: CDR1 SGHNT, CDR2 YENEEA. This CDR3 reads CASSFGGRNYNEQFF. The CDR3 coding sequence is TGTGCCAGCAGCTTCGGGGGCCGAAACTACAATGAGCAGTTCTTC. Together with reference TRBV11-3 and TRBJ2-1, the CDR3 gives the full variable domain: EAGVVQSPRYKIIEKKQPVAFWCNPISGHNTLYWYLQNLGQGPELLIRYENEEAVDDSQLPKDRFSAERLKGVDSTLKIQPAELGDSAVYLCASSFGGRNYNEQFFGPGTRLTVL.

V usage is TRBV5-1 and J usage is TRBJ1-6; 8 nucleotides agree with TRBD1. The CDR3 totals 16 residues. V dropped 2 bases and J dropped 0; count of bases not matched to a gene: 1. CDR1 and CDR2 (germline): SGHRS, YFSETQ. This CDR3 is CASSLGQGSYNSPLHF. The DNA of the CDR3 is TGCGCCAGCAGCTTAGGACAGGGCTCCTATAATTCACCCCTCCACTTT.

As DNA, the CDR3 is TGTGCCAGCAGTTACACAGGGTATAGCACAGATACGCAGTATTTT. Its translation is CASSYTGYSTDTQYF. This chain links TRBV6-8 with TRBJ2-3, with D tentatively TRBD1 (6 bases). Germline CDR1 reads MNHGY; CDR2 reads SAAAGT. The V end was cut by 2 bases, the J end by 0 bases, with 9 bases between. CDR3 length: 15 amino acids.

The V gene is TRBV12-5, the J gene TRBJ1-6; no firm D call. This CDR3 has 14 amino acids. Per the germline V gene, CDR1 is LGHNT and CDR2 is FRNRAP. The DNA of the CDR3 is TGTGCCAGCCGGGAGTCTCTCGGGAATTCACCCCTCCACTTT. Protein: CASRESLGNSPLHF.

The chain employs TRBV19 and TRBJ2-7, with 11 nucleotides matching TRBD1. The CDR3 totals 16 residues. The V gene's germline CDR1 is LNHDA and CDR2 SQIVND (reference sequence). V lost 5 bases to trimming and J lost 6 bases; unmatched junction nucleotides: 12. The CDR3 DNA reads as TGTGCCAGTAGTCTTCCCGGGACAGGGGGAACGATCGAGCAGTACTTC. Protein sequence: CASSLPGTGGTIEQYF. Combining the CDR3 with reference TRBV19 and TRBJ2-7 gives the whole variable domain DGGITQSPKYLFRKEGQNVTLSCEQNLNHDAMYWYRQDPGQGLRLIYYSQIVNDFQKGDIAEGYSVSREKKESFPLTVTSAQKNPTAFYLCASSLPGTGGTIEQYFGPGTRLTVT.

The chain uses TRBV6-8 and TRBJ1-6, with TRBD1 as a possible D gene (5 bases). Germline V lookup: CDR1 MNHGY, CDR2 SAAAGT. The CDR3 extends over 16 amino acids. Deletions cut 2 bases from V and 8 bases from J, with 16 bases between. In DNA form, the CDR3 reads TGTGCCAGCAGTTACGCGACTCCGGGGCTGTATTCACCCCTCCACTTT. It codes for CASSYATPGLYSPLHF.

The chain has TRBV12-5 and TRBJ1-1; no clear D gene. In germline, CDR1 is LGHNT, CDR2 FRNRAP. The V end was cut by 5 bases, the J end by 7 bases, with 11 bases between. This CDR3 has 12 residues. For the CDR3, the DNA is TGTGCTAGTGGTCCACAAGACGGTGAAGCTTTCTTT. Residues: CASGPQDGEAFF.

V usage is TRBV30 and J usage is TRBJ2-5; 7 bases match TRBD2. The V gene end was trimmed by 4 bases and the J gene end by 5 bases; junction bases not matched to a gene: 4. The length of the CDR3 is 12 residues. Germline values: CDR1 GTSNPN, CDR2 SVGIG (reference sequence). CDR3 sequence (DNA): TGTGCCTGGAAGCGGGGTGGGGAGACCCAGTACTTC. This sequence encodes CAWKRGGETQYF.

The DNA of the CDR3 is TGTGCCAGCAGTTATAGGGGCAAAAATTCACCCCTCCACTTT. This sequence encodes CASSYRGKNSPLHF. This sequence joins TRBV6-8 and TRBJ1-6, with D perhaps TRBD1 (5 bases). CDR1 is MNHGY, CDR2 SAAAGT, per germline. The CDR3 is 14 amino acids. V lost 3 bases, J lost 7 bases, and 10 bases lay in between.

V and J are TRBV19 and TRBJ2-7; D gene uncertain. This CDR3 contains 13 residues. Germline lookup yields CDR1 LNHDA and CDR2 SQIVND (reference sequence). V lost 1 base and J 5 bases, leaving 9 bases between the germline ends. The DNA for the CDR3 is TGTGCCAGTAGTATAGGGATAGTACACGAGCAGTACTTC. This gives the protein CASSIGIVHEQYF.

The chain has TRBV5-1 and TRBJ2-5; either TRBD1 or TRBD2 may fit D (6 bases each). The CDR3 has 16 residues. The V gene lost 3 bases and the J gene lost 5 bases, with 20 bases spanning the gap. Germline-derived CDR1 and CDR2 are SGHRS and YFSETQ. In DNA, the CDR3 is TGCGCCAGCAGCTCGGCCGAGGGGGGCCTGGTTGAGACCCAGTACTTC. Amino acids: CASSSAEGGLVETQYF.

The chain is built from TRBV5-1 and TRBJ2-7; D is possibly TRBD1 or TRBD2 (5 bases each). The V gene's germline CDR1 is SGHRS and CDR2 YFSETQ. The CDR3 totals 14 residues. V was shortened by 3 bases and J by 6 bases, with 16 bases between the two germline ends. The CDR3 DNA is TGCGCCAGCAGCTGGGGGTCTGTACGGTCCGAGCAGTACTTC. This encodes CASSWGSVRSEQYF.

The CDR3 DNA follows: TGTGCCACCAGCGGGTGGGGTTTTATGAACACTGAAGCTTTCTTT. It codes for CATSGWGFMNTEAFF. V is TRBV15 and J is TRBJ1-1, with unresolved D. The CDR3 extends over 15 amino acids. The ends were cut back, 5 bases at V and 0 bases at J, with 13 bases in the middle. The germline gives CDR1 LNHNV, CDR2 YYDKDF (reference sequence).